This record concerns one T cell receptor (beta chain) sequence. The antigen remains unidentified. TCRdb's table, derived via immunoSEQ multiplex PCR, lists solely in-frame clones and lacks some. This table has 150,000 or so clones, nearly 90% appearing once. Germline values: CDR1 SGHTA, CDR2 FQGTGA. V lost 5 bases to trimming and J lost 1 base; unmatched junction nucleotides: 7. The CDR3 loop spans 16 amino acids. The sample originates from a study of T cell responses to AZD1222 COVID-19 vaccine. Study as a whole: Both about-4-week and about-12-week second-dose recipients were combined. Findings and caveats of the study: The span of vaccine-associated CD4 TCRs extended across spike, with dominance at 160-218 and 743-854. The peak T cell response came first, and repertoires were sampled only after it. The reported proportion of spike-specific TCRs targeting unmutated variant regions was nearly half.

The rearrangement joins TRBV7-3 to TRBJ2-2; 7 bases align to TRBD2. The sequence derives from an adult in good health. The sequencing used peripheral blood, collected on day 0 of AZD1222 vaccination. CDR3 sequence (DNA): TGTGCCAGCAGCCCCAAGGCTAGCGGGAACACCGGGGAGCTGTTTTTT. This encodes CASSPKASGNTGELFF. The full variable domain, its missing parts supplied by reference TRBV7-3 and TRBJ2-2, is GAGVSQTPSNKVTEKGKYVELRCDPISGHTALYWYRQSLGQGPEFLIYFQGTGAADDSGLPNDRFFAVRPEGSVSTLKIQRTERGDSAVYLCASSPKASGNTGELFFGEGSRLTVL.